This TCR beta chain was captured by sequencing in a study of blood T cell repertoires in COVID-19 (dated by TCRdb to the early 2020s). Notes on the research overall: Samples covering the acute and convalescent phases of COVID-19 were provided by collaborators in the United States, Italy and Spain. A de-identified subject ID, COVID-19 status, age in years and sex were almost always included in the sample metadata. The repertoires were released in a freely available public database intended as a resource for research on the immune response to SARS-CoV-2. The prospective study material was composed of cDNA or gDNA derived from T cells, B-cell-depleted T cells, or PBMCs. Where available, HLA class I and class II types were taken from metadata supplied by the sample provider and were not determined by assay-based typing. The samples were drawn from two sources: the first 160 participants of the ongoing ImmuneRACE study, and 1,000 to 1,500 subjects contributed by 6 global collaborators. The dataset comprised deeply sampled blood TCRbeta repertoires from subjects exposed to, actively infected with, or recovered from COVID-19. The research as a whole found: How much clinical and demographic metadata was included differed by source and by participant, and the metadata was provided uncurated.

V lost 5 bases and J lost 12 bases, and the count of bases not matched to a germline gene is 12. The CDR1 and CDR2 encoded by the germline V gene are SGHTA and FQGNSA. The CDR3 covers 14 residues, taking in both the cysteine and the phenylalanine. CDR3 DNA only is kept here, 42 bases in frame from base 1. TCRbeta CDR3 regions were amplified from genomic DNA by means of the immunoSEQ Assay, a bias-controlled multiplex PCR. The original methods were these. Nucleated cell counts per sample were estimated from amplification of reference gene primers within the assay. To quantify the absolute abundance of each unique TCRbeta CDR3 rearrangement, sequence reads were collapsed and filtered. For each sample, productive Simpson clonality was calculated as the square root of Simpson's diversity index over productive rearrangements. Here the immuneACCESS table is served through TCRdb, limited to in-frame sequences with V and J called. Missing clones are a known gap in these copies; in checked studies unresolved V genes cover under half, and the rest lacks a known reason. For V, J and clone size, that table is used; D and trimming come from the DNA. Counted in this sample were around 310,000 clones; 85% to 90% of them appeared once. The ten most abundant clones make up about 1% of the sample.

The table lists this clone with a few counts. What antigen it recognizes has not been identified. No qualities accompany the bases; no much larger clone lies one base away. At one collaborating source in Seattle, patients were enrolled during active infection and were followed longitudinally through the course of disease. The collaborating institutions used their own protocols to collect whole blood in K2EDTA tubes. For TCRbeta analysis, collaborator samples were shipped as frozen whole blood, as isolated PBMCs, or as DNA extracted from either sample type. Sequenced sample: peripheral blood. The chain is made from TRBV7-2 and TRBJ1-2; 10 central nucleotides agree with TRBD1. This sequence originates from a woman aged 35 to 49 with COVID-19, enrolled during active disease. The CDR3 amino acid sequence is: CASSPRQGAFRHTF. Here is the DNA: TGTGCCAGCAGCCCAAGACAGGGGGCGTTCCGCCACACCTTC.